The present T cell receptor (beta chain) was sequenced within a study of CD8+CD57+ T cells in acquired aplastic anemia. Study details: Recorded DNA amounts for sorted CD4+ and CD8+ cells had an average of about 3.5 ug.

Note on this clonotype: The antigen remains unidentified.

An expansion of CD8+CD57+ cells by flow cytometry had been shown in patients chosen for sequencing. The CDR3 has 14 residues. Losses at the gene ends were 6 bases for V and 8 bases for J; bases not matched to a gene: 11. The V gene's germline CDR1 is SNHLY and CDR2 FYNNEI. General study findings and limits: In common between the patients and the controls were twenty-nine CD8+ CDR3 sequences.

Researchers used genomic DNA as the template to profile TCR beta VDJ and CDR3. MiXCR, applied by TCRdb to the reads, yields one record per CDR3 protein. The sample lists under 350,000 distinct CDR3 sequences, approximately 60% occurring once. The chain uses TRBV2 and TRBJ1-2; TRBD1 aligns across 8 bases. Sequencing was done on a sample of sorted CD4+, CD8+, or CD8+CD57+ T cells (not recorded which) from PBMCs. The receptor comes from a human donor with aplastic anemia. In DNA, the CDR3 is TGTGCCAGCAGCCTAAAACAGGGGGTCTCGGGCTACACCTTC. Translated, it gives CASSLKQGVSGYTF.